Listed below are T cell receptor beta chains from one sample, sequenced in a study of shared clonotypes between healthy human individuals. Repertoires were generated with immunoSEQ multiplex PCR, while TCRdb's copy carries only in-frame clones and drops some. The sample consists of 1,400,000 or so clones, 97% to 99% of them appearing once. Input material: naive CD4+ T cells sorted from blood. The receptors derive from a man younger than 40 in good health. The CDR3 runs from the conserved cysteine through the conserved F or W. Each record gives: V gene, J gene, D gene, clone size, CDR3 length, CDR3 DNA, CDR3 protein. A D gene is named only where the DNA matches it firmly. Part of the rows lack a size; the others show once, few, many or a class for expanded clones.

>TRBV18|TRBJ2-7|.|.|14
TGTGCCAGCTCACCCGGACCGTTTGGAGACGAGCAGTACTTC
CASSPGPFGDEQYF
>TRBV15|TRBJ2-7|TRBD2|once|16
TGTGCCACCAGCAGAGATTTTCTAGCGGGAGGCATCGAGCAGTACTTC
CATSRDFLAGGIEQYF
>TRBV4-1|TRBJ2-5|.|.|16
TGCGCCAGCAGCCCGGGGGACCAGACGGTTAAAGAGACCCAGTACTTC
CASSPGDQTVKETQYF
>TRBV27|TRBJ2-7|.|.|15
TGTGCCAGCAGCCTAAAAACGGCGGATAGCTACGAGCAGTACTTC
CASSLKTADSYEQYF
>TRBV18|TRBJ1-1|.|.|17
TGTGCCAGCTCACCTTGGGACGGAGTTGGGGGGAACACTGAAGCTTTCTTT
CASSPWDGVGGNTEAFF
>TRBV5-4|TRBJ2-1|.|.|15
TGTGCCAGCAGCTTGATTGTGGGGGCGTACAATGAGCAGTTCTTC
CASSLIVGAYNEQFF
>TRBV7-9|TRBJ1-5|.|.|18
TGTGCCAGCAGCATTTTCCCCCCGGGAAGGGCTACCAATCAGCCCCAGCATTTT
CASSIFPPGRATNQPQHF
>TRBV27|TRBJ2-7|.|.|17
TGTGCCAGCAGTTTACGATCGAAGGGGGACCGCACCTACGAGCAGTACTTC
CASSLRSKGDRTYEQYF
>TRBV5-1|TRBJ2-5|TRBD2|.|15
TGCGCCAGCAGCCTGGGGTCTAGCGGCCAAGAGACCCAGTACTTC
CASSLGSSGQETQYF
>TRBV29-1|TRBJ1-4|TRBD1|.|13
TGCAGCGTTGGGGGGACAGAAGATGAAAAACTGTTTTTT
CSVGGTEDEKLFF
>TRBV12-5|TRBJ2-1|TRBD1|.|14
TGTGCTAGTGGTTCCGGACAGGGGGCTGGTGAGCAGTTCTTC
CASGSGQGAGEQFF
>TRBV19|TRBJ2-7|.|.|13
TGTGCCAGTAGTATCGGCGGGACCTACGAGCAGTACTTC
CASSIGGTYEQYF
>TRBV19|TRBJ2-7|TRBD2|.|14
TGTGCCAGTAGTGCGGGACTAGCGGCTTACGAGCAGTACTTC
CASSAGLAAYEQYF
>TRBV5-1|TRBJ2-2|.|.|15
TGCGCCAGCAGCTTGGTTGAAACGAACACCGGGGAGCTGTTTTTT
CASSLVETNTGELFF
>TRBV11-3|TRBJ2-3|.|.|16
TGTGCCAGCAGCTTACGGGGCAGGGTTAACACAGATACGCAGTATTTT
CASSLRGRVNTDTQYF
>TRBV5-1|TRBJ2-6|.|.|18
TGCGCCAGCAGCTTAAGGCTTCTGGATCGATCTGGGGCCAACGTCCTGACTTTC
CASSLRLLDRSGANVLTF
>TRBV5-1|TRBJ2-5|TRBD1|.|14
TGCGCCAGCAGCGGAACAGGGGTATTGGAGACCCAGTACTTC
CASSGTGVLETQYF
>TRBV18|TRBJ1-3|.|once|14
TGTGCCAGCTCACCGGGCACAGGAGGAAACACCATATATTTT
CASSPGTGGNTIYF
>TRBV7-2|TRBJ2-7|TRBD1|once|16
TGTGCCAGCAGCTCAGAACCGGGACAGGGGGCCTACGAGCAGTACTTC
CASSSEPGQGAYEQYF
>TRBV19|TRBJ2-5|TRBD1|.|14
TGTGCCAGTAGTATCGGGACAGGGAGGGAGACCCAGTACTTC
CASSIGTGRETQYF
>TRBV5-1|TRBJ2-2|TRBD2|.|14
TGCGCCAGCGGGAGCGGGGAAAACACCGGGGAGCTGTTTTTT
CASGSGENTGELFF
>TRBV2|TRBJ2-5|.|.|13
TGTGCCAGCAGCCTGGAGATTCAAGAGACCCAGTACTTC
CASSLEIQETQYF
>TRBV7-2|TRBJ2-7|.|.|14
TGTGCCAGCAGCTTAGATTTCACCCCCTACGAGCAGTACTTC
CASSLDFTPYEQYF
>TRBV5-1|TRBJ2-3|TRBD2|.|15
TGCGCCAGCAGCCTTGGACTAGCGGGATTAGATACGCAGTATTTT
CASSLGLAGLDTQYF